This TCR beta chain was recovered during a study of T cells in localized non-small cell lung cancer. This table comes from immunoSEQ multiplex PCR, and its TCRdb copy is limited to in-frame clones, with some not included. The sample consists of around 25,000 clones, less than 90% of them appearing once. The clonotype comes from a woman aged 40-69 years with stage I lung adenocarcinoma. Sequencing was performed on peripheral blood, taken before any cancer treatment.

CDR3 residues: CASTSHLREYNSPLHF. The CDR3 region has the DNA TGTGCCAGCACATCGCACCTTCGGGAATATAATTCACCCCTCCACTTT. The J gene is TRBJ1-6, the V gene TRBV28; D remains ambiguous. V lost 7 bases to trimming and J lost 4 bases, with 17 bases between them. The CDR3 sequence is 16 residues long. CDR1 is MDHEN, CDR2 SYDVKM, per germline.